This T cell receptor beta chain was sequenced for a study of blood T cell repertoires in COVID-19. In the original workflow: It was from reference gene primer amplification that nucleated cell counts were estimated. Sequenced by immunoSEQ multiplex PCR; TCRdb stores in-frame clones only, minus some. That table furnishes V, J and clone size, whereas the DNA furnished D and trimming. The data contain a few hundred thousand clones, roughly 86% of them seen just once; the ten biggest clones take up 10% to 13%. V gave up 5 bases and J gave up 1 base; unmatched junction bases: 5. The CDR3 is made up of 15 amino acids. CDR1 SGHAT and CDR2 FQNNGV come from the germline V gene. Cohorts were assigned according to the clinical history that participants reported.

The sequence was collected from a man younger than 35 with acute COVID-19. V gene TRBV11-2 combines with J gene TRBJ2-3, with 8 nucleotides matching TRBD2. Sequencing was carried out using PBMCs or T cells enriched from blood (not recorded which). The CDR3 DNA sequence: TGTGCCAGCAGCCAGCGGGAGTGGGGCACAGATACGCAGTATTTT. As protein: CASSQREWGTDTQYF.